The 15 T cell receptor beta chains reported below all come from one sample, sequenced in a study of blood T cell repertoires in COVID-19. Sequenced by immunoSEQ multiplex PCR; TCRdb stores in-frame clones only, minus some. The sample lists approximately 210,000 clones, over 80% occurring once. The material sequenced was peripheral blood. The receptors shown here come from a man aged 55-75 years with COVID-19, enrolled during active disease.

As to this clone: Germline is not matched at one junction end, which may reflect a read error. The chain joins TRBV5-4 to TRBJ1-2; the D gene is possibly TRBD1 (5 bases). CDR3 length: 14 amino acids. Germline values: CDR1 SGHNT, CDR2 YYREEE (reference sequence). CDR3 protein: CVSSLEGSNYGYTF. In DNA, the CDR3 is TGTGTCAGCAGCTTGGAGGGGTCGAACTATGGCTACACCTTC.

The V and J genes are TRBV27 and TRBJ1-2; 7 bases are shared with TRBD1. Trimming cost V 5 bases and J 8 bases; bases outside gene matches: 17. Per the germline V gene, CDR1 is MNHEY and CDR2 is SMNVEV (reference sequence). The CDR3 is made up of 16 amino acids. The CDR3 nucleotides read TGTGCCAGCAGTCTACGAAATCCTACAGGGGTTGGAGGCTACACCTTC. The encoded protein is CASSLRNPTGVGGYTF.

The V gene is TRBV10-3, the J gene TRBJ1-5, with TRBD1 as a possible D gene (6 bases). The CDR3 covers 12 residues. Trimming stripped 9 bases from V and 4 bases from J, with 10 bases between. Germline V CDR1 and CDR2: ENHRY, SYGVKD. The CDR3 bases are TGTGCCATAGGACAGATAAATCAGCCCCAGCATTTT. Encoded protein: CAIGQINQPQHF.

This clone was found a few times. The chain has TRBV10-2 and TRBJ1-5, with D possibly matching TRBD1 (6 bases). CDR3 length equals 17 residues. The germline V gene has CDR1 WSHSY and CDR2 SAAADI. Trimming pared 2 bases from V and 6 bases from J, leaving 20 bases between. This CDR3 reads CASSETQVGGKVQPQHF. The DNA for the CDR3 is TGCGCCAGCAGTGAGACACAGGTAGGGGGTAAGGTTCAGCCCCAGCATTTT.

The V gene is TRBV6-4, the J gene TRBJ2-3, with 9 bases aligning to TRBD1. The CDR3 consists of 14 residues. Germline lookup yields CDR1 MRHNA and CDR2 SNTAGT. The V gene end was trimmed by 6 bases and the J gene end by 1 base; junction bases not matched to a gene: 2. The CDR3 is CASSRTGGTDTQYF. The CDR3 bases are TGTGCCAGCAGCCGGACAGGGGGCACAGATACGCAGTATTTT.

For the CDR3, the DNA is TGTGCCAGCAGTTCCCGCCAGGGGTATAGAGATACGCAGTATTTT. It specifies CASSSRQGYRDTQYF. This chain links TRBV6-5 with TRBJ2-3; the D gene is possibly TRBD1 (6 bases). Per the germline V gene, CDR1 is MNHEY and CDR2 is SVGAGI. Trimming pared 4 bases from V and 5 bases from J, leaving 16 bases between. The CDR3 consists of 15 residues.

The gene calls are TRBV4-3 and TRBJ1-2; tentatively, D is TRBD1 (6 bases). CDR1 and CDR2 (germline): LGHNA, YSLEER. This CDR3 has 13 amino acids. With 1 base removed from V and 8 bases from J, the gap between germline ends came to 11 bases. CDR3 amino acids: CASSQAGARGYTF. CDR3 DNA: TGCGCCAGCAGCCAAGCAGGGGCGAGGGGCTACACCTTC.

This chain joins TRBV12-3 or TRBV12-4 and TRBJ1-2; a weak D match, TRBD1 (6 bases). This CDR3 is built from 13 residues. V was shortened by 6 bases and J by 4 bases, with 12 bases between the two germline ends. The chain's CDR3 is CASRSGTPYGYTF. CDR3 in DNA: TGTGCCAGCAGGTCCGGGACACCCTATGGCTACACCTTC.

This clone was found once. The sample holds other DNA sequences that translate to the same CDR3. This CDR3 reads CASSLSGMNTEAFF. For the CDR3, the DNA is TGCGCCAGCAGCTTGTCAGGGATGAACACTGAAGCTTTCTTT. The chain uses TRBV5-1 and TRBJ1-1, with D possibly matching TRBD1 (5 bases). Germline CDR1 is SGHRS and CDR2 is YFSETQ. V shed 1 base and J shed 0 bases, with 7 bases lying between them. The CDR3 is 14 amino acids.

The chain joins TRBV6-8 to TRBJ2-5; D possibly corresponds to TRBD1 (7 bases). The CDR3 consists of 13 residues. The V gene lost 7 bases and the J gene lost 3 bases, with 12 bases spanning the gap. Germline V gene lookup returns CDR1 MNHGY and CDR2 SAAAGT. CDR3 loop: CASTQGGEETQYF. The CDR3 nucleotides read TGTGCCAGCACGCAGGGGGGCGAAGAGACCCAGTACTTC.

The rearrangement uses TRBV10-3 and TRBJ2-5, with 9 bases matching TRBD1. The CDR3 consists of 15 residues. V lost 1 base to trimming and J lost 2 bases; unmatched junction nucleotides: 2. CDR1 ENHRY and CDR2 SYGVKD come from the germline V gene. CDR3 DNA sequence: TGTGCCATCAGTGAGTTACAGGGGGCTCAAGAGACCCAGTACTTC. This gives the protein CAISELQGAQETQYF.

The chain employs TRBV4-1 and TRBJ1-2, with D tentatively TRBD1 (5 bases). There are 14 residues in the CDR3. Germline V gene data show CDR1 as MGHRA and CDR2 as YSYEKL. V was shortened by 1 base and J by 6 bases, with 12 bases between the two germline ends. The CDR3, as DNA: TGCGCCAGCAGCCAAGCAGCGCTAGGGGATGGCTACACCTTC. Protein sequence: CASSQAALGDGYTF.

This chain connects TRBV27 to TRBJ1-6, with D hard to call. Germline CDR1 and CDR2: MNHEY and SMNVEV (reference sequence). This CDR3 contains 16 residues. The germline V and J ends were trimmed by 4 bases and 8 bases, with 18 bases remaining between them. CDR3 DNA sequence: TGTGCCAGCAGTTCCCACCTTACAATACCTTATTCACCCCTCCACTTT. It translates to CASSSHLTIPYSPLHF.

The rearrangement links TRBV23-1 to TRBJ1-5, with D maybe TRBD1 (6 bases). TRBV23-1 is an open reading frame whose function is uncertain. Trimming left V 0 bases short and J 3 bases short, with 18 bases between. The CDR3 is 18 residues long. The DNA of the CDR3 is TGCGCCAGCAGTCAATCACAGATTTGGACAGATCTCAATCAGCCCCAGCATTTT. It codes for CASSQSQIWTDLNQPQHF.

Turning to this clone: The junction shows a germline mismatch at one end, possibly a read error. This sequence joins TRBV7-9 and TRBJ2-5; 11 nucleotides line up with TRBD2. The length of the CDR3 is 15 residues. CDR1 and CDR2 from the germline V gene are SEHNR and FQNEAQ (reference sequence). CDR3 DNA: TGTGCCAGCAGCGTAGCGGGAGGGCGGGAGGAGACCCAGTACTTC. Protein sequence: CASSVAGGREETQYF.